The TCR beta chain described here comes from a study of T cells after yellow fever vaccination. Study-wide results and limits: Bulk-population clonotypes that are abundant could appear as contaminants in FACS-sorted repertoires.

TCRdb re-called the 5' RACE reads with MiXCR, one entry per CDR3 protein. The sample shows 400,000 or so distinct CDR3 sequences, around 20% of them seen only once. The CDR3 contains 16 residues. Germline loops: CDR1 SEHNR, CDR2 FQNEAQ (reference sequence). The ends lost 4 bases at V and 3 bases at J; junction bases unmatched: 11. This clonotype came up a few times. Its antigen is undetermined. This specimen was PBMCs, taken before the yellow fever booster vaccination. The clonotype comes from a man between 18 and 29 years old who received the YFV17D yellow fever vaccine. The chain carries TRBV7-9 and TRBJ1-2; 7 bases agree with TRBD1. CDR3 coding DNA: TGTGCCAGCAGCTCATCCCCCCTAGACAGGGACTATGGCTACACCTTC. Protein: CASSSSPLDRDYGYTF.